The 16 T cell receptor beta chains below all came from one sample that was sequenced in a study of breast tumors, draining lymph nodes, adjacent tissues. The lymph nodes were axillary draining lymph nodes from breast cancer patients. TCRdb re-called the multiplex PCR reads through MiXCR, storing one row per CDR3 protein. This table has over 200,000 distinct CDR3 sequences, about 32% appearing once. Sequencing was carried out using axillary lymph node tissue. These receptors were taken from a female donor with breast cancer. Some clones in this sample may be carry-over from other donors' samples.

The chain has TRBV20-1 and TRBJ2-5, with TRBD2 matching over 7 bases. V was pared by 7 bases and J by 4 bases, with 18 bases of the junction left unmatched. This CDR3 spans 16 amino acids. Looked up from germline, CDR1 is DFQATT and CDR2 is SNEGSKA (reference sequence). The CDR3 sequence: CSVGLVLGEARETQYF. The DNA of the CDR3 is TGCAGTGTTGGACTAGTGCTTGGTGAAGCGCGAGAGACCCAGTACTTC.

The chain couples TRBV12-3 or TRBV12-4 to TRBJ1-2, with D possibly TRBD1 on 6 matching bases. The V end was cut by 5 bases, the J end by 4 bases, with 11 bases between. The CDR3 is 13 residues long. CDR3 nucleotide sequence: TGTGCCAGCAGTCCCATAGGGGGCTATGGCTACACCTTC. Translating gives CASSPIGGYGYTF.

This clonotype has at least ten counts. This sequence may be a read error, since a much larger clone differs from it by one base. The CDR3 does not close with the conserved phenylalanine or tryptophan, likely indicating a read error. CDR3 in DNA: TGTGCCAGCAGCTGGAGGGGGCGGAAAGAGACCCAGTACCTC. Translation gives CASSWRGRKETQYL. The rearrangement links TRBV7-2 to TRBJ2-5; D might be TRBD1 (7 bases). Germline V gene sequence: CDR1 SGHTA, CDR2 FQGNSA. Trimming removed 4 bases at V and 3 bases at J, with 12 bases between. The length of the CDR3 is 14 residues.

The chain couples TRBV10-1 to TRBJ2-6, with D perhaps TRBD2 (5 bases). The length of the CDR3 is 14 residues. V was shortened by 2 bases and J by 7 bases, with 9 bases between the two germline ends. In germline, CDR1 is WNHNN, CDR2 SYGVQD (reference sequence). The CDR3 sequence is CASSENTGANVLTF. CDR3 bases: TGCGCCAGCAGTGAGAACACGGGAGCCAACGTCCTGACTTTC.

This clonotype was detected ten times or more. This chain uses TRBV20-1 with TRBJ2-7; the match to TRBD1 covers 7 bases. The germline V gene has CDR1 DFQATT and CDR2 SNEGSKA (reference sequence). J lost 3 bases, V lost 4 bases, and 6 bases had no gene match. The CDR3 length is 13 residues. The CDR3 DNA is TGCAGTGCTATAGGGCAGGGGGACTACGAGCAGTACTTC. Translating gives CSAIGQGDYEQYF.

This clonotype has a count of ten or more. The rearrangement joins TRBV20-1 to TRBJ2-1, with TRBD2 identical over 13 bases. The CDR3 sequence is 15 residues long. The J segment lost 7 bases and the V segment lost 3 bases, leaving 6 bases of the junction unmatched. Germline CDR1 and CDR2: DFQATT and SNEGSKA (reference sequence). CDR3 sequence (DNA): TGCAGTGCTAGGGGAGGGACTAGCGGGATAAATGAGCAGTTCTTC. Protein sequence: CSARGGTSGINEQFF.

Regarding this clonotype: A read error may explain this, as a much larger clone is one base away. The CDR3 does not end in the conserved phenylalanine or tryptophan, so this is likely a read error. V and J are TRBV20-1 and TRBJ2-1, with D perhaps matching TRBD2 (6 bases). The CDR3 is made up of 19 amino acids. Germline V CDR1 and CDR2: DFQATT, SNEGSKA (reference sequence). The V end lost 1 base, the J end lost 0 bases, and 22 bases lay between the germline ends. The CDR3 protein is CSARGNLGGTVSSYNEQFL. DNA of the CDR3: TGCAGTGCTAGAGGGAATCTTGGCGGGACGGTGAGCTCCTACAATGAGCAGTTCCTC.

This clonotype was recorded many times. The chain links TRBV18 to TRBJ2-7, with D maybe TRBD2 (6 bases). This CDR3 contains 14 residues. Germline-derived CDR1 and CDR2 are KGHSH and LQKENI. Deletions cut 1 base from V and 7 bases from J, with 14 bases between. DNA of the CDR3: TGTGCCAGCTCACCACTCGCGGGGCCAGAGGAGCAGTACTTC. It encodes CASSPLAGPEEQYF.

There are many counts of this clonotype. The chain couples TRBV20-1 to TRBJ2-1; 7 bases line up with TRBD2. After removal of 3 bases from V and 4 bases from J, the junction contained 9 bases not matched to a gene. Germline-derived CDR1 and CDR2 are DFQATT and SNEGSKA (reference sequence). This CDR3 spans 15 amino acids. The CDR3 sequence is CSASGAGANYNEQFF. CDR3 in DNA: TGCAGTGCTAGCGGGGCGGGAGCCAATTACAATGAGCAGTTCTTC.

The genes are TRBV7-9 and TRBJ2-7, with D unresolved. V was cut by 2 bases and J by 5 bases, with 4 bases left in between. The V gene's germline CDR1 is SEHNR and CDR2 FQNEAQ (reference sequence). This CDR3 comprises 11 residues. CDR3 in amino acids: CASSLKHEQYF. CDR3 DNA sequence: TGTGCCAGCAGCTTAAAACACGAGCAGTACTTC.

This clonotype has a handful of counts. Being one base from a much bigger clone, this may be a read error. CDR3 DNA sequence: TGTGCCAGCAGCCCACTAGCGGAGCGTAGGAATGAGCAGCTCTTC. Protein sequence: CASSPLAERRNEQLF. The gene calls are TRBV7-3 and TRBJ2-1; 8 nucleotides agree with TRBD2. Germline assignment: CDR1 SGHTA and CDR2 FQGTGA. This CDR3 contains 15 residues.

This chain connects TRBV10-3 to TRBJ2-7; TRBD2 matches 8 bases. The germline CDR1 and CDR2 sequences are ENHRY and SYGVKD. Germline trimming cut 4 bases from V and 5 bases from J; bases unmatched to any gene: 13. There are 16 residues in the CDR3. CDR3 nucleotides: TGTGCCATCAGTGGATTTTTGGGCGGGAGGTCCAACGAGCAGTACTTC. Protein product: CAISGFLGGRSNEQYF.

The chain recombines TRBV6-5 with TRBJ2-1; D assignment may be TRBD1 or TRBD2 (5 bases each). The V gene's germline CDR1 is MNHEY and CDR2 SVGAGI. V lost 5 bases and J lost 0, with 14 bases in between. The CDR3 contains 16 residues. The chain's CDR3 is CASSPTGTHSYNEQFF. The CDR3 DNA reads TGTGCCAGCAGTCCCACCGGGACCCACTCCTACAATGAGCAGTTCTTC.

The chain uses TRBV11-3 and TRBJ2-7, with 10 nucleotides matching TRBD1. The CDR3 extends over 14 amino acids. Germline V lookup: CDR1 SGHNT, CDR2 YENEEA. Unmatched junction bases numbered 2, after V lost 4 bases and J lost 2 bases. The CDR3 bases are TGTGCCAGCAGCTGGGACAGGGGAGCCTACGAGCAGTACTTC. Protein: CASSWDRGAYEQYF.

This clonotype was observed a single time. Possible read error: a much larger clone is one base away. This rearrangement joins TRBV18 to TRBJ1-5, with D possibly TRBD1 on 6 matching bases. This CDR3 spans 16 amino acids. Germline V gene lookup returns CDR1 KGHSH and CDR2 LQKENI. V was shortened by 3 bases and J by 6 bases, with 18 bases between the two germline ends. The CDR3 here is CASSPKKQGVSQPQHF. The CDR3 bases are TGTGCCAGCTCACCCAAAAAACAGGGCGTAAGTCAGCCCCAGCATTTT.

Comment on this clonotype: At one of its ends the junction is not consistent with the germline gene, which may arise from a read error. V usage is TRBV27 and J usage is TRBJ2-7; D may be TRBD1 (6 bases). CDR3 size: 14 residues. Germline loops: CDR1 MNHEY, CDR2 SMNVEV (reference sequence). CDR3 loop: CASSSPTGTYEQCF. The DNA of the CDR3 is TGTGCCAGCAGTTCCCCGACAGGAACGTACGAGCAGTGCTTC.